A selection of T cell receptor beta chains follows, all from one sample in a study of T cells in Graves' hyperthyroidism and ophthalmopathy. MiXCR was run by TCRdb on the multiplex PCR reads, yielding one entry per CDR3 protein. In the table there are hundreds of thousands of distinct CDR3 sequences, about 15% of which are singletons. The sample consisted of blood. The receptors come from a woman under 30 with Graves' hyperthyroidism. Both conserved end residues are part of each CDR3. A D gene is named only where the DNA matches it firmly. Some rows have no size entry. The others give once, few or many, or a class for an expanded clone.

-	TRBV5-1	TRBJ2-7	TRBD2	TGCGCCAGCAGCTTGGAACTAGCGGCCTCCTACGAGCAGTACTTC	CASSLELAASYEQYF
once	TRBV3-1	TRBJ1-2	-	TGTGCCAGCAGCCAAGGGAGGGGGGACTATGGCTACACCTTC	CASSQGRGDYGYTF
-	TRBV6-2/TRBV6-3	TRBJ2-7	TRBD2	TGTGCCAGCAGTCGACTAGCGATCCTATCCTACGAGCAGTACTTC	CASSRLAILSYEQYF
-	TRBV10-1	TRBJ2-2	TRBD2	TGCGCCAGCAGTGAAGAACTAGCGGGAGTAGGGAGCACCGGGGAGCTGTTTTTT	CASSEELAGVGSTGELFF
many	TRBV6-4	TRBJ1-2	TRBD1	TGTGCCAGCAAACCTGAGGACAGGGCGCCCTATGGCTACACCTTC	CASKPEDRAPYGYTF
-	TRBV3-1	TRBJ2-5	-	TGTGCCAGCAGCCACTGGGATCTCAAGGTGGAGACCCAGTACTTC	CASSHWDLKVETQYF
many	TRBV6-1	TRBJ1-4	-	TGTGCCAGCAGTTCTTTCGGGGATGCGAATGAAAAACTGTTTTTT	CASSSFGDANEKLFF
many	TRBV6-1	TRBJ2-7	-	TGTGCCAGCAGTCCAGGGGGGTCGGGTGGAGAGCAGTACTTC	CASSPGGSGGEQYF
few	TRBV3-1	TRBJ2-2	-	TGTGCCAGCAGCCAACCCCCAAGCAGGGAGGAGCTGTTTTTT	CASSQPPSREELFF
many	TRBV10-3	TRBJ2-5	-	TGTGCCATCAGTGCTGGGGGTACGCAAGAGACCCAGTACTTC	CAISAGGTQETQYF
-	TRBV10-3	TRBJ2-6	TRBD2	TGTGCCATCAGTGAGTCAGGCGGGAGGGCTTCTGGGGCCAACGTCCTGACTTTC	CAISESGGRASGANVLTF
few	TRBV2	TRBJ2-5	-	TGTGCCAGCAGTAGAACCCGGGGGGCCGGGGGGACCCAGTACTTC	CASSRTRGAGGTQYF
many	TRBV5-1	TRBJ1-1	-	TGCGCCAGCAGCCCGGACGGCAACACTGAAGCTTTCTTT	CASSPDGNTEAFF
few	TRBV6-5	TRBJ1-4	-	TGTGCCAGCTGTTCCTTTGCAACTAATGAAAAACTGTTTTTT	CASCSFATNEKLFF
many	TRBV29-1	TRBJ1-1	-	TGCAGCGTTGAGGAGGGCTGGGGGTACACTGAAGCTTTCTTT	CSVEEGWGYTEAFF
many	TRBV7-2	TRBJ2-7	TRBD2	TGTGCCAGCAGCCGGACTAGTGGCGGGGCCTACGAGCAGTACTTC	CASSRTSGGAYEQYF
-	TRBV5-1	TRBJ2-2	TRBD2	TGCGCCAGCAGAACCGGGACTAGCGGTCAAGCCGGGGAGCTGTTTTTT	CASRTGTSGQAGELFF
many	TRBV20-1	TRBJ2-4	TRBD1	TGCAGTGCTAGTGGCAGGGGGCAAAACATTCAGTACTTC	CSASGRGQNIQYF
many	TRBV6-1	TRBJ2-2	-	TGTGCCAGCAGTGAAGCTGCAGGGATCACCGGGGAGCTGTTTTTT	CASSEAAGITGELFF
many	TRBV3-1	TRBJ1-2	-	TGTGCCAGCAGCCCGGCAGGGGCTAACTATGGCTACACCTTC	CASSPAGANYGYTF
many	TRBV20-1	TRBJ1-2	-	TGCAGTGCTAGAGTGGCAGATGGCTACACCTTC	CSARVADGYTF
many	TRBV12-3/TRBV12-4	TRBJ2-7	-	TGTGCCAGCAGTTTAGCCCTCCGGGGCCTCTCTAGCTCCTACGAGCAGTACTTC	CASSLALRGLSSSYEQYF
-	TRBV12-3/TRBV12-4	TRBJ1-6	-	TGTGCCAGCAGTTTAGGCAGGGGATATAATTCACCCCTCCACTTT	CASSLGRGYNSPLHF
-	TRBV19	TRBJ2-5	TRBD1	TGTGCCAGTAGTATTCACAGGGGAGAGACCCAGTACTTC	CASSIHRGETQYF
many	TRBV11-2	TRBJ1-2	-	TGTGCCAGCAGCTTAGGGGGAGCCGTTGGCTACACCTTC	CASSLGGAVGYTF
many	TRBV24-1	TRBJ1-5	-	TGTGCCACCACTCCAGGGGCGGGGAGGAGCAATCAGCCCCAGCATTTT	CATTPGAGRSNQPQHF
many	TRBV12-3/TRBV12-4	TRBJ1-5	-	TGTGCCAGTCGGACAGACAATCAGCCCCAGCATTTT	CASRTDNQPQHF
-	TRBV27	TRBJ2-1	TRBD1	TGTGCCAGCAGGACACGATCGGACAGGCACAATGAGCAGCTCTTC	CASRTRSDRHNEQLF
many	TRBV20-1	TRBJ2-7	-	TGCAGTGCTAGAGATCCCGGGAGTTACGAGCAGTACTTC	CSARDPGSYEQYF
many	TRBV11-2	TRBJ1-3	-	TGTGCCAGCAGCTTAGATCCCAGGCAGGGCTCTGGAAACACCATATATTTT	CASSLDPRQGSGNTIYF
many	TRBV5-1	TRBJ2-7	-	TGCGCCAGCAGCTTGGTTACGGGGGCGGTTGAGCAGTACTTC	CASSLVTGAVEQYF
many	TRBV30	TRBJ2-7	TRBD1	TGTGCCTGGAGTGTAGGGGACAGAGCCTACGAGCAGTACTTC	CAWSVGDRAYEQYF
-	TRBV19	TRBJ2-4	-	TGTGCCAGTACCGTCACTTGGGCCGGAAACATTCAGTACTTC	CASTVTWAGNIQYF
many	TRBV30	TRBJ2-2	-	TGTGCCTGGAAACAGGGCACCGGGGAGCTGTTTTTT	CAWKQGTGELFF
-	TRBV20-1	TRBJ1-4	TRBD1	TGCAGTGCTAGCCCTCGAGACAGGGGCTGGGAAAAACTGTTTTTT	CSASPRDRGWEKLFF
many	TRBV9	TRBJ2-7	-	TGTGCCAGCAGCGTCGGGCACTTAGGGTCCTACGAGCAGTACTTC	CASSVGHLGSYEQYF
few	TRBV9	TRBJ2-1	-	TGTGCCAGCAGCGCCCTGAATGAGCAGTTCTTC	CASSALNEQFF
many	TRBV28	TRBJ2-6	-	TGTGCCAGCAGTTCCCCCTGGGGGGAGGCTGGGGCCAACGTCCTGACTTTC	CASSSPWGEAGANVLTF
many	TRBV28	TRBJ1-3	TRBD1	TGTGCCAGCAGCTCTCCGACAGGGGGCGCGAACCCTGGAAACACCATATATTTT	CASSSPTGGANPGNTIYF
few	TRBV4-1	TRBJ1-2	-	TGCGCCAGCAGCCAAGACCCCAAGTCTAACTATGGCTACACCTTC	CASSQDPKSNYGYTF
many	TRBV11-2	TRBJ2-1	TRBD2	TGTGCCAGCAGCTACCCGCTGGCTAGCGGAAACAATGAGCAGTTCTTC	CASSYPLASGNNEQFF
many	TRBV7-3	TRBJ2-7	TRBD1	TGTGCCAGCAGCTTAGCGGCAGGGGGAGCCTACGAGCAGTACTTC	CASSLAAGGAYEQYF
-	TRBV19	TRBJ1-5	-	TGTGCCAGTAGCGACAGAGGGAGAGGGCCCCAGCATTTT	CASSDRGRGPQHF
many	TRBV30	TRBJ1-5	TRBD1	TGTGCCTGGAGTGCCTCCCGGACAGGGACCAGCAATCAGCCCCAGCATTTT	CAWSASRTGTSNQPQHF
-	TRBV4-1	TRBJ2-3	TRBD1	TGCGCCAGCAGCCGCACCGGGACAGGGGGAGGAGATACGCAGTATTTT	CASSRTGTGGGDTQYF
-	TRBV28	TRBJ2-1	-	TGTGCCAGCAGTGGCGGTCTCGAGCAGTTCTTC	CASSGGLEQFF
many	TRBV2	TRBJ1-3	-	TGTGCCAGCAGTGAAATGGTATTCTCTGGAAACACCATATATTTT	CASSEMVFSGNTIYF
many	TRBV14	TRBJ1-1	-	TGTGCCAGCAGCTATTACAGGGATGGCACTGAAGCTTTCTTT	CASSYYRDGTEAFF
many	TRBV7-3	TRBJ2-2	TRBD1	TGTGCCAGCAGCTTAATTGCGGACAGGGGTGGCACCGGGGAGCTGTTTTTT	CASSLIADRGGTGELFF
few	TRBV20-1	TRBJ2-3	TRBD1	TGCAGTGCTAGCGGGACAGGGCCCACAGATACGCAGTATTTT	CSASGTGPTDTQYF
many	TRBV4-1	TRBJ2-7	TRBD1	TGCGCCAGCAGCCAGCGCGGGACAGGGTCCGACGAGCAGTACTTC	CASSQRGTGSDEQYF